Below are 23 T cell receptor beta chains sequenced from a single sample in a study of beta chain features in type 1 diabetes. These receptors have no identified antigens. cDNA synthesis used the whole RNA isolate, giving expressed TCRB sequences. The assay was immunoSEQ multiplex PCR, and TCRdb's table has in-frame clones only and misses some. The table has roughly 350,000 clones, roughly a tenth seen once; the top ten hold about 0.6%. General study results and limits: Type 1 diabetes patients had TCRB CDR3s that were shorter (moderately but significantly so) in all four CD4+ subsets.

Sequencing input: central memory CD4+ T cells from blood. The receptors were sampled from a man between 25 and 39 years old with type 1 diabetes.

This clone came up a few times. The CDR3 here is CASSPGLLYEQYF. The DNA of the CDR3 is TGTGCCAGCTCACCAGGACTGCTTTACGAGCAGTACTTC. The chain uses TRBV18 and TRBJ2-7, with a weak D call TRBD2 (5 bases). Germline lookup yields CDR1 KGHSH and CDR2 LQKENI. This CDR3 has 13 residues. The V end lost 2 bases, the J end lost 4 bases, and 9 bases lay between the germline ends.

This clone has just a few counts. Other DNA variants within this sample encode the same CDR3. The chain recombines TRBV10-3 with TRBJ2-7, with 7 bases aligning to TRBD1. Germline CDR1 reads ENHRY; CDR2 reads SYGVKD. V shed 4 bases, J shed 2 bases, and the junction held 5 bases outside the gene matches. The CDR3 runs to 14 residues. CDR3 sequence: CAISGPGQTYEQYF. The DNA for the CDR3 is TGTGCCATCAGTGGTCCGGGACAGACCTACGAGCAGTACTTC.

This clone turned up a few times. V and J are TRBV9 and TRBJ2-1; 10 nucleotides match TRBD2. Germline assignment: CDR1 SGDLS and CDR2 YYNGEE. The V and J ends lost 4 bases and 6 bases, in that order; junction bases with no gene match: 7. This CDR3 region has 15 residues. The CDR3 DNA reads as TGTGCCAGCAGCCAAGGACTAGCGGTATTCAATGAGCAGTTCTTC. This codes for CASSQGLAVFNEQFF.

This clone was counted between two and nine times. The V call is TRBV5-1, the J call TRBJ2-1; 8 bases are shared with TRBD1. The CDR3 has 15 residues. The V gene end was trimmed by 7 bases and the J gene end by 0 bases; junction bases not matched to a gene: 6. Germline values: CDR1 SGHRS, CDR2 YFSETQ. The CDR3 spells CASHPQGASYNEQFF. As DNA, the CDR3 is TGCGCCAGCCACCCCCAGGGGGCCTCCTACAATGAGCAGTTCTTC. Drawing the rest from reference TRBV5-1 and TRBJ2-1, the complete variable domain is KAGVTQTPRYLIKTRGQQVTLSCSPISGHRSVSWYQQTPGQGLQFLFEYFSETQRNKGNFPGRFSGRQFSNSRSEMNVSTLELGDSALYLCASHPQGASYNEQFFGPGTRLTVL.

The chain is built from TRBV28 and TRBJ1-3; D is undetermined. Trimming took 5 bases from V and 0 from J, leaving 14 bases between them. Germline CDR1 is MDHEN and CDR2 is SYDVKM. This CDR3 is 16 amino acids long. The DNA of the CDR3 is TGTGCCAGCAGTCCCACCCGCACCCGCTCTGGAAACACCATATATTTT. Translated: CASSPTRTRSGNTIYF.

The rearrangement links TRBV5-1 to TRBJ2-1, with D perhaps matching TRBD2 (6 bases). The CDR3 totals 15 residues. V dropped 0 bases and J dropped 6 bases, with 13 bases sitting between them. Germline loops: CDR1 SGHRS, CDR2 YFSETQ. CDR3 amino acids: CASSLASGTLNEQFF. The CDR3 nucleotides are TGCGCCAGCAGCTTGGCCTCCGGGACTCTCAATGAGCAGTTCTTC.

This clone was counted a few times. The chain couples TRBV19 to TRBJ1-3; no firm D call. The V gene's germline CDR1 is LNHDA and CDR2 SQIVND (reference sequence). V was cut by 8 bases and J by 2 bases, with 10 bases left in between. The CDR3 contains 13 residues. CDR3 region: CASGTEPGNTIYF. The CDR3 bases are TGTGCCAGTGGAACGGAGCCTGGAAACACCATATATTTT.

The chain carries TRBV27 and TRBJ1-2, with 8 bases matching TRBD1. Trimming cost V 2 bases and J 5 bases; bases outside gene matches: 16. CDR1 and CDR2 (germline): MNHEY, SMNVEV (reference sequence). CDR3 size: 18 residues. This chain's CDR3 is CASSLTKAGQGAGYGYTF. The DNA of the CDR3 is TGTGCCAGCAGTTTAACGAAGGCGGGGCAGGGGGCTGGATATGGCTACACCTTC.

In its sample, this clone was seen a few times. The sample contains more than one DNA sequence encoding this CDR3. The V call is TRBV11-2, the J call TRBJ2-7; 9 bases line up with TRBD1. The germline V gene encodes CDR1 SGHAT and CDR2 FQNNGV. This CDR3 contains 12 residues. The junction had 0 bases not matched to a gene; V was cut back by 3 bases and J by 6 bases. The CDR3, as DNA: TGTGCCAGCAGCTTGGACAGGGGCGAGCAGTACTTC. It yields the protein CASSLDRGEQYF.

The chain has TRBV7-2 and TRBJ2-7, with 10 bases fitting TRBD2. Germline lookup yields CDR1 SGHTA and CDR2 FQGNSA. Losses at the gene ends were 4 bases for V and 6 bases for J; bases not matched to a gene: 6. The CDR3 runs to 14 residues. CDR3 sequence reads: CASSSTSGTREQYF. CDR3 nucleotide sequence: TGTGCCAGCAGCTCCACTAGCGGGACCCGCGAGCAGTACTTC.

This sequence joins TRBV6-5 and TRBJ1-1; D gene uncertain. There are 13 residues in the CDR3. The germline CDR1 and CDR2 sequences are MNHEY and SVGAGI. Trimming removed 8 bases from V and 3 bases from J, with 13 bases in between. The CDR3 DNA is TGTGCCAGCGCCTGGGATGGAGACACTGAAGCTTTCTTT. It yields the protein CASAWDGDTEAFF.

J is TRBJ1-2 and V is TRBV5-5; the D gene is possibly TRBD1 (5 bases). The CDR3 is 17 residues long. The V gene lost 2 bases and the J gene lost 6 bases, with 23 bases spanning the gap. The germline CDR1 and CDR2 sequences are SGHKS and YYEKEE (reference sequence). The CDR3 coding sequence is TGTGCCAGCAGCTTTGTTCAGGGAAAGGGTGGTGATCATGGCTACACCTTC. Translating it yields CASSFVQGKGGDHGYTF.

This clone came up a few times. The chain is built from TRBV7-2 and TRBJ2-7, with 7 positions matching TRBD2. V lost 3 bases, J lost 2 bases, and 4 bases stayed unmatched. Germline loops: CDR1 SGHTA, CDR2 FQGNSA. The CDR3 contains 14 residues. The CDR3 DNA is TGTGCCAGCAGCTTTACGGCGGGAGCCTACGAGCAGTACTTC. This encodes CASSFTAGAYEQYF.

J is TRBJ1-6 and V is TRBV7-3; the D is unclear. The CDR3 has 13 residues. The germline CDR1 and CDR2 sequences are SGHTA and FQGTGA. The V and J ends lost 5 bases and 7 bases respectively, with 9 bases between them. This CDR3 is CASSPYTNSPLHF. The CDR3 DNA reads TGTGCCAGCAGCCCCTATACCAATTCACCCCTCCACTTT.

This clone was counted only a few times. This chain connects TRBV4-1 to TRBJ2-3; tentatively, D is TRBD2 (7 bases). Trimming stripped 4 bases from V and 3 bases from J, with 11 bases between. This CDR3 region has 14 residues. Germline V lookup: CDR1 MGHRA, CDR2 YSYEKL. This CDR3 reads CASSRGGYTDTQYF. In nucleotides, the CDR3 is TGCGCCAGCAGCCGCGGGGGCTATACAGATACGCAGTATTTT.

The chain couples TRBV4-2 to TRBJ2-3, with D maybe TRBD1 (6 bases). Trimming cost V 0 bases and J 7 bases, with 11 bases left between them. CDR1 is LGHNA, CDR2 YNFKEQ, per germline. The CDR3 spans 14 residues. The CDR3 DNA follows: TGTGCCAGCAGCCAAGAAAAGGGGGAGAATACGCAGTATTTT. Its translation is CASSQEKGENTQYF.

The CDR3 reads CASSLGASGFSNEQFF. In nucleotides, the CDR3 is TGTGCCAGCAGCTTAGGGGCTAGCGGGTTTTCCAATGAGCAGTTCTTC. This sequence joins TRBV7-2 and TRBJ2-1, with 8 bases identical to TRBD2. Germline V gene data show CDR1 as SGHTA and CDR2 as FQGNSA. The CDR3 extends over 16 amino acids. The junction had 8 bases not matched to a gene; V was cut back by 1 base and J by 6 bases.

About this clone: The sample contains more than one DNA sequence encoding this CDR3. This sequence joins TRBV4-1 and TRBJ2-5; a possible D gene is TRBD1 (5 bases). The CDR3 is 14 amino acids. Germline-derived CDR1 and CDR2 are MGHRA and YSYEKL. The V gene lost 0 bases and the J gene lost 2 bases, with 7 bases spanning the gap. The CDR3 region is CASSQDPGQETQYF. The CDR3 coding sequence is TGCGCCAGCAGCCAAGATCCAGGGCAAGAGACCCAGTACTTC.

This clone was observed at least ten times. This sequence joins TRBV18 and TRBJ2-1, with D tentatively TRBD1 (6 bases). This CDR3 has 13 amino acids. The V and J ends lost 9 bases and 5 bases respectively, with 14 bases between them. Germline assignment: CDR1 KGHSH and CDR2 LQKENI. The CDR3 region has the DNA TGTGCCAGTTTGCCCGGACAGAACAATGAGCAGTTCTTC. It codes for CASLPGQNNEQFF.

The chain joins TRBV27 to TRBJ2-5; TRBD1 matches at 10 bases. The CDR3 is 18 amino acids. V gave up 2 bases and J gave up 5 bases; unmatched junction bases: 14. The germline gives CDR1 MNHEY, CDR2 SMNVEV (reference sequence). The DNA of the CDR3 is TGTGCCAGCAGTTTACTAAGGTCGACGGGACAGGGGAGGGAGACCCAGTACTTC. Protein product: CASSLLRSTGQGRETQYF.

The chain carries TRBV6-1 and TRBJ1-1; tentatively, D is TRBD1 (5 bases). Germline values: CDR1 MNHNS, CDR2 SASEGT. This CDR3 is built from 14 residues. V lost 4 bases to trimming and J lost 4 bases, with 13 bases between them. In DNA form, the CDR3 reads TGTGCCAGCAGTGTTCGGGCGGGGGGCACTGAAGCTTTCTTT. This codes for CASSVRAGGTEAFF.

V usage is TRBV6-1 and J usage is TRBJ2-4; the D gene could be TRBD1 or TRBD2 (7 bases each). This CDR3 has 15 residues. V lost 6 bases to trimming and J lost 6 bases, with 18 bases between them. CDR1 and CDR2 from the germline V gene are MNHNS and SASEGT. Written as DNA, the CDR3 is TGTGCCAGCAGAGTCGGAGGGGGCGGGGGAAACATTCAGTACTTC. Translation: CASRVGGGGGNIQYF.

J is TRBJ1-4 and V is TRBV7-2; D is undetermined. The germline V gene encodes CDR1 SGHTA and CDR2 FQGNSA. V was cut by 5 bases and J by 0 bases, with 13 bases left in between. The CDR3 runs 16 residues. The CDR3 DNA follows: TGTGCCAGCAGCCGATCTCGGGAGGCAACTAATGAAAAACTGTTTTTT. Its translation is CASSRSREATNEKLFF.